This TCR beta chain originates from a study of PD-L1 blockade in urothelial cancer. The time point here: pretreatment peripheral blood. TCRdb's table, derived via immunoSEQ multiplex PCR, lists solely in-frame clones and lacks some. This sample has about 49,000 clones, with approximately 79% found just once. The length of the CDR3 is 12 residues. Germline V gene sequence: CDR1 SQVTM, CDR2 ANQGSEA. Trimming took off 5 bases at V and 5 bases at J, with 13 bases between the two ends. The sample was PBMCs, taken around atezolizumab (anti-PD-L1) treatment. This sequence joins TRBV29-1 and TRBJ2-7; D may be TRBD1 or TRBD2 (6 bases each). This TCR was sampled from a man in his 70s with urothelial cancer. The CDR3 sequence: CSVKGGRNEQYF. The CDR3 bases are TGCAGCGTTAAAGGGGGGCGGAACGAGCAGTACTTC.